These T cell receptor beta chains were read from a single sample in a study of cytomegalovirus exposure and HLA in healthy donors. Clones were sequenced by immunoSEQ multiplex PCR, and TCRdb holds only the in-frame ones, with some missing. The table has about 76,000 clones, around 80% seen once. Material for sequencing was PBMCs. Receptors originate from a man in his thirties or forties in good health and CMV-seronegative. Both conserved end residues are part of each CDR3. A D gene is named only where the DNA matches it firmly. Size is omitted from some rows. Given values are once, few, many or a class for expanded clones.

abundance,j_gene,d_gene,v_gene,CDR3aa,CDR3nt
few,TRBJ2-1,TRBD1,TRBV27,CASSSRQGGNEQFF,TGTGCCAGCAGTTCCCGACAGGGGGGCAATGAGCAGTTCTTC
-,TRBJ2-2,TRBD1,TRBV6-1,CASSGGTGHTGELFF,TGTGCCAGCAGTGGGGGGACAGGTCACACCGGGGAGCTGTTTTTT
few,TRBJ2-6,TRBD2,TRBV9,CASSLRTSGRSSGANVLTF,TGTGCCAGCAGCCTACGGACTAGCGGGAGGTCCTCTGGGGCCAACGTCCTGACTTTC
-,TRBJ2-7,-,TRBV5-1,CASSTAGSPYEQYF,TGCGCCAGCAGCACGGCAGGGTCCCCCTACGAGCAGTACTTC
-,TRBJ2-2,-,TRBV2,CASNLGPNTGELFF,TGTGCCAGCAACTTGGGGCCGAACACCGGGGAGCTGTTTTTT
-,TRBJ2-2,-,TRBV27,CASSLSRTLGAGELFF,TGTGCCAGCAGTTTATCGAGGACGCTCGGGGCCGGGGAGCTGTTTTTT
-,TRBJ2-1,TRBD2,TRBV15,CATSRVAGGIYNEQFF,TGTGCCACCAGCAGAGTTGCGGGGGGGATTTACAATGAGCAGTTCTTC
few,TRBJ2-5,-,TRBV4-3,CASSQDWGEGTQYF,TGCGCCAGCAGCCAAGATTGGGGAGAAGGGACCCAGTACTTC
-,TRBJ1-2,TRBD1,TRBV4-1,CASSQEEGAQGVYGYTF,TGCGCCAGCAGCCAAGAGGAGGGGGCGCAAGGAGTTTATGGCTACACCTTC
-,TRBJ1-2,-,TRBV27,CASRPWGGNYGYTF,TGTGCCAGCAGGCCCTGGGGAGGGAACTATGGCTACACCTTC
-,TRBJ2-5,TRBD2,TRBV4-2,CASGGAGRETQYF,TGTGCCAGCGGGGGAGCGGGACGAGAGACCCAGTACTTC
few,TRBJ1-3,-,TRBV29-1,CSFSNGDTIYF,TGCAGCTTTTCGAACGGGGACACCATATATTTT
-,TRBJ1-5,-,TRBV4-2,CASSQELAGQPQHF,TGTGCCAGCAGCCAAGAGTTGGCAGGGCAGCCCCAGCATTTT
-,TRBJ2-7,-,TRBV7-2,CASSFNSYEQYF,TGTGCCAGCAGCTTCAACTCCTACGAGCAGTACTTC
-,TRBJ2-2,TRBD2,TRBV4-1,CASSQKRSGTSVGAGELFF,TGCGCCAGCAGCCAAAAAAGATCCGGGACTAGCGTTGGGGCCGGGGAGCTGTTTTTT
-,TRBJ1-1,-,TRBV16,CASSRTGQGNTEAFF,TGTGCCAGCAGCCGCACGGGACAAGGGAACACTGAAGCTTTCTTT
-,TRBJ2-7,-,TRBV7-2,CASSSRGSYEQYF,TGTGCCAGCAGCTCCAGGGGCTCCTACGAGCAGTACTTC
-,TRBJ1-1,TRBD1,TRBV6-1,CASSLGQGGTTEAFF,TGTGCCAGCAGTTTGGGACAGGGGGGGACCACTGAAGCTTTCTTT
-,TRBJ2-2,-,TRBV11-1,CASSLRPGDTGELFF,TGTGCCAGCAGCTTACGTCCGGGTGACACCGGGGAGCTGTTTTTT
-,TRBJ2-7,-,TRBV7-2,CASSPNRGPEYF,TGTGCCAGCAGCCCGAATCGAGGCCCCGAGTACTTC
-,TRBJ2-3,TRBD2,TRBV7-9,CASSLATSGGRKDTQYF,TGTGCCAGCAGCTTAGCGACTAGCGGGGGCAGGAAAGATACGCAGTATTTT
few,TRBJ2-5,TRBD2,TRBV2,CASSPQAGARETQYF,TGTGCCAGCAGTCCCCAAGCGGGAGCAAGAGAGACCCAGTACTTC
-,TRBJ2-2,-,TRBV6-4,CASSDKNTGELFF,TGTGCCAGCAGTGATAAGAACACCGGGGAGCTGTTTTTT
-,TRBJ2-7,TRBD1,TRBV6-1,CASRSGQALYEQYF,TGTGCCAGCAGGAGCGGACAGGCACTCTACGAGCAGTACTTC
-,TRBJ2-7,TRBD1,TRBV11-2,CASSIWTGSSENEQYF,TGTGCCAGCAGCATTTGGACAGGGTCTTCGGAAAACGAGCAGTACTTC
-,TRBJ2-1,TRBD1,TRBV6-5,CASSYVGTGDNEQFF,TGTGCCAGCAGTTACGTGGGAACAGGGGACAATGAGCAGTTCTTC
once,TRBJ2-7,TRBD1,TRBV28,CASSPRGTGHYEQYF,TGTGCCAGCAGTCCTCGTGGGACAGGGCACTACGAGCAGTACTTC
few,TRBJ1-4,-,TRBV5-5,CASSLFSRVSEKLFF,TGTGCCAGCAGCTTGTTTTCCAGGGTATCCGAAAAACTGTTTTTT
-,TRBJ1-1,TRBD1,TRBV11-3,CASSLGQPGVRAFF,TGTGCCAGCAGCTTGGGACAGCCTGGCGTCCGGGCTTTCTTT
-,TRBJ1-1,-,TRBV7-9,CASSFAVNTEAFF,TGTGCCAGCAGCTTTGCGGTGAACACTGAAGCTTTCTTT
few,TRBJ1-3,-,TRBV7-9,CASSLGGGLSSGNTIYF,TGTGCCAGCAGCTTAGGCGGAGGACTTTCCTCTGGAAACACCATATATTTT
once,TRBJ1-1,-,TRBV6-1,CASTYGKTEAFF,TGTGCCAGCACTTACGGGAAGACTGAAGCTTTCTTT
-,TRBJ2-5,TRBD1,TRBV30,CAWSPGQGGETQYF,TGTGCCTGGAGTCCAGGACAGGGCGGGGAGACCCAGTACTTC
-,TRBJ1-5,TRBD1,TRBV5-6,CASSSTGEIQPQHF,TGTGCCAGCAGCTCGACAGGGGAGATACAGCCCCAGCATTTT
-,TRBJ2-7,TRBD1,TRBV27,CASSPTGGWAYEQYF,TGTGCCAGCAGTCCGACAGGGGGCTGGGCCTACGAGCAGTACTTC
-,TRBJ2-1,TRBD2,TRBV25-1,CASSESYSGSYEQFF,TGTGCCAGCAGTGAATCGTATAGCGGGAGCTATGAGCAGTTCTTC
-,TRBJ1-1,-,TRBV30,CAWSLTGLVSGTEAFF,TGTGCCTGGAGTCTCACAGGGTTGGTATCAGGCACTGAAGCTTTCTTT
-,TRBJ2-1,-,TRBV4-3,CASSQDRDTYNEQFF,TGCGCCAGCAGCCAAGACCGGGACACCTACAATGAGCAGTTCTTC
-,TRBJ2-2,TRBD1,TRBV7-8,CASSLEGQGASSGELFF,TGTGCCAGCAGCTTAGAGGGACAGGGGGCTTCGTCCGGGGAGCTGTTTTTT
once,TRBJ2-7,TRBD2,TRBV6-5,CASRPKRDTLYEQYF,TGTGCCAGCAGACCCAAGCGGGATACACTGTACGAGCAGTACTTC
few,TRBJ1-1,TRBD1,TRBV12-5,CASGSRPGQGPRGAFF,TGTGCTAGTGGTTCACGTCCCGGACAGGGGCCACGCGGGGCTTTCTTT
-,TRBJ2-2,TRBD1,TRBV6-5,CASSGTGNAGELFF,TGTGCCAGCAGCGGGACAGGGAATGCCGGGGAGCTGTTTTTT
few,TRBJ1-1,TRBD1,TRBV4-1,CASSQVLRGRGLSEAFF,TGCGCCAGCAGCCAAGTATTAAGGGGGCGAGGTTTAAGTGAAGCTTTCTTT
-,TRBJ2-7,-,TRBV10-1,CASSDSEQYF,TGCGCCAGCAGTGACAGCGAGCAGTACTTC
-,TRBJ2-7,-,TRBV7-9,CASSLPGGGHEQYF,TGTGCCAGCAGCCTGCCGGGAGGGGGCCACGAGCAGTACTTC